This T cell receptor beta chain was sequenced for a study of T-cell reconstitution after alpha-beta-depleted transplantation in children. Preparation of the TCRbeta library used unique molecular identifiers. MiXCR, applied by TCRdb to the PCR reads, yields one record per CDR3 protein. The table includes 450,000 to 600,000 distinct CDR3 sequences, 10% to 13% detected once. Sequenced material: PBMCs, taken before TCRalphabeta/CD19-depleted stem cell transplant. The receptor comes from a child under 10 years old with inherited bone marrow failure, due to receive a stem cell transplant.

The CDR3, as DNA: TGTGCCAGCAGCGTTGGGACAGTGGAGCAGTACTTC. Protein: CASSVGTVEQYF. The rearrangement joins TRBV7-9 to TRBJ2-7, with 7 bases fitting TRBD1. V trimming: 5 bases; J trimming: 7 bases; junction bases outside the gene matches: 5. The CDR3 has 12 amino acids. From germline, CDR1 is SEHNR and CDR2 FQNEAQ (reference sequence).